One sample yielded the 3 T cell receptor beta chains listed below, sequenced in a study of CD8 T cells in Susac syndrome (dated by TCRdb to about 2019). Libraries were built with the immunoSEQ multiplex PCR assay. RNA was extracted with the RNeasy kit and roughly 0.45 to 1 ug was reverse transcribed using random hexamers. The public reads were quality trimmed at Q25 with fastp and then assembled into clones with MiXCR by TCRdb, keeping productive beta chains. Each CDR3 protein gets just one entry, which takes the most common genes and DNA from the rows behind it. The sample table shows under 200,000 distinct CDR3 sequences, and approximately 95% are seen once. Of the sample, 0.15% to 0.2% is held by the ten largest clones. The source material was CD8+ T cells from PBMCs. Receptor source: a human donor with multiple sclerosis.

The rearrangement uses TRBV20-1 and TRBJ2-7; D possibly corresponds to TRBD1 (6 bases). Germline CDR1 is DFQATT and CDR2 is SNEGSKA (reference sequence). V lost 5 bases, J lost 0 bases, and 14 bases lay in between. The CDR3 has 14 residues. The CDR3 DNA reads TGCAGTGCTTCGGATCGGGACACCTCCTACGAGCAGTACTTC. This encodes CSASDRDTSYEQYF.

J is TRBJ2-1 and V is TRBV6-5; D is unresolved. CDR3 size: 14 residues. With 5 bases removed from V and 8 bases from J, the gap between germline ends came to 16 bases. Germline loops: CDR1 MNHEY, CDR2 SVGAGI. DNA of the CDR3: TGTGCCAGCAGTCTCAACGAAGGTGTGTATGAGCAGTTCTTC. It encodes CASSLNEGVYEQFF.

The chain carries TRBV9 and TRBJ2-3; D tentatively reads TRBD1 or TRBD2 (5 bases each). This CDR3 has 15 residues. V lost 3 bases to trimming and J lost 2 bases, with 13 bases between them. Germline assignment: CDR1 SGDLS and CDR2 YYNGEE. CDR3 loop: CASSGEGRPTDTQYF. For the CDR3, the DNA is TGTGCCAGCAGCGGAGAGGGGCGTCCCACAGATACGCAGTATTTT. Variable domain in full (rest from reference TRBV9 and TRBJ2-3): DSGVTQTPKHLITATGQRVTLRCSPRSGDLSVYWYQQSLDQGLQFLIQYYNGEERAKGNILERFSAQQFPDLHSELNLSSLELGDSALYFCASSGEGRPTDTQYFGPGTRLTVL.